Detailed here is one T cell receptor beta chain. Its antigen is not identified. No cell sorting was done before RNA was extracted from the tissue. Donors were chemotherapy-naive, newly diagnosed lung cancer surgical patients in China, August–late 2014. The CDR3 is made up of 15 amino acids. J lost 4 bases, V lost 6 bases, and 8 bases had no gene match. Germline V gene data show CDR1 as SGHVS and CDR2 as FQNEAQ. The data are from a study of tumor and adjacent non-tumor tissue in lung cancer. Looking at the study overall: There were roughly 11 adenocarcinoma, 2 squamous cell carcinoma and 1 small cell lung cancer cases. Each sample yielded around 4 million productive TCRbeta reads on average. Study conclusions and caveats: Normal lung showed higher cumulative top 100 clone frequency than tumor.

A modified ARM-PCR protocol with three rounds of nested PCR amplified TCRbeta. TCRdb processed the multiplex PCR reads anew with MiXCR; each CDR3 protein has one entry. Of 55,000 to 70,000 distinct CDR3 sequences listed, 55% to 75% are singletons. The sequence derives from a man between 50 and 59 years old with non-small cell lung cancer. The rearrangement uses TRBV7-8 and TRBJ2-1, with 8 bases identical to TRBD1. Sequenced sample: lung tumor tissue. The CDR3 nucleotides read TGTGCCAGCAGGGAAGACAGGGGAGGTTACAATGAGCAGTTCTTC. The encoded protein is CASREDRGGYNEQFF.